The 4 T cell receptor beta chains listed next were all sequenced from one sample in a study of shared clonotypes between healthy human individuals. Some clones are missing from TCRdb's copy, which holds only in-frame ones; the method was immunoSEQ multiplex PCR. The repertoire includes about 1 million clones, more than 60% of them detected once, and approximately 1.5% sits in the top ten. Sequences were obtained from memory CD4+ T cells sorted from blood. The subset denotes: CD45RA-negative fraction. The receptors derive from a man aged 18 to 29 in good health.

The chain employs TRBV5-1 and TRBJ1-2; 9 nucleotides agree with TRBD1. Trimming at V came to 6 bases and at J to 4 bases, leaving 4 bases not matched to a gene. Germline V gene lookup returns CDR1 SGHRS and CDR2 YFSETQ. This CDR3 is 13 amino acids long. The CDR3 here is CASTLDRGYGYTF. Here the CDR3 DNA reads TGCGCCAGCACCCTGGACAGGGGCTATGGCTACACCTTC.

V usage is TRBV5-1 and J usage is TRBJ2-1, with D tentatively TRBD2 (6 bases). The CDR3 length is 17 residues. Per the germline V gene, CDR1 is SGHRS and CDR2 is YFSETQ. V lost 0 bases to trimming and J lost 4 bases, with 17 bases between them. In DNA, the CDR3 is TGCGCCAGCAGCTTGGGGTCAGGGCGGGGTGTTTACAATGAGCAGTTCTTC. This encodes CASSLGSGRGVYNEQFF. The whole variable domain, filled in from reference TRBV5-1 and TRBJ2-1, reads KAGVTQTPRYLIKTRGQQVTLSCSPISGHRSVSWYQQTPGQGLQFLFEYFSETQRNKGNFPGRFSGRQFSNSRSEMNVSTLELGDSALYLCASSLGSGRGVYNEQFFGPGTRLTVL.

This chain links TRBV19 with TRBJ1-3, with D possibly being TRBD1 (5 bases). Trimming removed 5 bases from V and 6 bases from J, with 20 bases in between. Germline CDR1 LNHDA, CDR2 SQIVND (reference sequence). The CDR3 has 16 amino acids. CDR3 DNA: TGTGCCAGTAGTTCATCGTCTGTGGGGGTAGAAAACACCATATATTTT. This gives the protein CASSSSSVGVENTIYF.

At least ten counts were recorded for this clone. This rearrangement joins TRBV5-5 to TRBJ1-3; tentatively, D is TRBD1 (6 bases). The CDR3 runs to 17 residues. V lost 1 base to trimming and J lost 0 bases, with 14 bases between them. The germline gives CDR1 SGHKS, CDR2 YYEKEE (reference sequence). CDR3 sequence: CASSLITGYDSGNTIYF. The DNA for the CDR3 is TGTGCCAGCAGCTTGATTACAGGGTACGACTCTGGAAACACCATATATTTT.